Listed below are T cell receptor beta chains from one sample, sequenced in a study of T cells in localized non-small cell lung cancer. Measured with immunoSEQ multiplex PCR; TCRdb has only the in-frame clones, and not every one. The sample records tens of thousands of clones, approximately 84% being singletons. Sequences were derived from peripheral blood, sampled before any cancer treatment. Source of these receptors: a male donor aged 60 or older with stage III lung adenocarcinoma. Each CDR3 is given with its conserved first and last residue. The order of the fields is J gene, clone size, D gene, V gene, CDR3 DNA, CDR3 protein. The D gene is left open where the match is weak. Expanded clones get a size class; other rows say once, few or many, or leave the size out.

J: TRBJ2-4; size: NA; D: NA; V: TRBV29-1; DNA: TGCAGCGTTGGGCAGGGTGGGGACATTCAGTACTTC; CDR3: CSVGQGGDIQYF
J: TRBJ2-3; size: NA; D: NA; V: TRBV9; DNA: TGTGCCAGCAGCGTATCACCTCCAAACGGGGGCACAGATACGCAGTATTTT; CDR3: CASSVSPPNGGTDTQYF
J: TRBJ2-3; size: NA; D: NA; V: TRBV11-2; DNA: TGTGCCAGCAGCTTAGGCTACAGTGAAGGCACAGATACGCAGTATTTT; CDR3: CASSLGYSEGTDTQYF
J: TRBJ2-7; size: NA; D: TRBD1; V: TRBV9; DNA: TGTGCCAGCAGCGCCCACACCCCCGAGACAGGGAAGCGCAACGAGCAGTACTTC; CDR3: CASSAHTPETGKRNEQYF
J: TRBJ2-1; size: NA; D: TRBD2; V: TRBV27; DNA: TGTGCCAGCAGCCTTCGAGGGACTAGCGGGTTCTCCAATGAGCAGTTCTTC; CDR3: CASSLRGTSGFSNEQFF
J: TRBJ1-1; size: few; D: NA; V: TRBV5-1; DNA: TGCGCCAGCAGCTTGGAGGACAGCTACACTGAAGCTTTCTTT; CDR3: CASSLEDSYTEAFF
J: TRBJ2-4; size: NA; D: TRBD2; V: TRBV19; DNA: TGTGCCAGTAGTCCCGGCCGAACTAGCGGGGGGGCCTGGGCCAAAAACATTCAGTACTTC; CDR3: CASSPGRTSGGAWAKNIQYF
J: TRBJ2-7; size: NA; D: TRBD1; V: TRBV6-5; DNA: TGTGCCAGCACCACAAGGACAGGGGCCTACGAGCAGTACTTC; CDR3: CASTTRTGAYEQYF
J: TRBJ1-2; size: NA; D: NA; V: TRBV9; DNA: TGTGCCAGCAGCGTAGAGGGAACCTATGGCTACACCTTC; CDR3: CASSVEGTYGYTF
J: TRBJ2-5; size: once; D: TRBD2; V: TRBV7-9; DNA: TGTGCCAGCAGCTTAAGGGCGGGGGTGGAGACCCAGTACTTC; CDR3: CASSLRAGVETQYF
J: TRBJ1-1; size: few; D: NA; V: TRBV2; DNA: TGTGCCAGCAGTTCCGAATTTAGGAGGAACACTGAAGCTTTCTTT; CDR3: CASSSEFRRNTEAFF
J: TRBJ2-2; size: NA; D: TRBD2; V: TRBV19; DNA: TGTGCCAGTAGTTTAGGCGGGACTAGCGGTGTCGGGGAGCTGTTTTTT; CDR3: CASSLGGTSGVGELFF
J: TRBJ1-4; size: NA; D: TRBD1; V: TRBV19; DNA: TGTGCCAGTAGTATCGGTTGGGCAGGGGGGAATGAAAAACTGTTTTTT; CDR3: CASSIGWAGGNEKLFF
J: TRBJ2-2; size: NA; D: TRBD2; V: TRBV5-1; DNA: TGCGCCAGCAGCCAGCGGGACTATGGCACCGGGGAGCTGTTTTTT; CDR3: CASSQRDYGTGELFF
J: TRBJ1-2; size: NA; D: NA; V: TRBV6-1; DNA: TGTGCCAGCAGACGCGACAGCCTAGCTAACTATGGCTACACCTTC; CDR3: CASRRDSLANYGYTF
J: TRBJ1-1; size: NA; D: NA; V: TRBV10-3; DNA: TGTGCCATCACAAGGGATCTGAACACTGAAGCTTTCTTT; CDR3: CAITRDLNTEAFF
J: TRBJ1-1; size: NA; D: NA; V: TRBV5-4; DNA: TGTGCCAGCAGCTGGTATGGGGGGAACACTGAAGCTTTCTTT; CDR3: CASSWYGGNTEAFF